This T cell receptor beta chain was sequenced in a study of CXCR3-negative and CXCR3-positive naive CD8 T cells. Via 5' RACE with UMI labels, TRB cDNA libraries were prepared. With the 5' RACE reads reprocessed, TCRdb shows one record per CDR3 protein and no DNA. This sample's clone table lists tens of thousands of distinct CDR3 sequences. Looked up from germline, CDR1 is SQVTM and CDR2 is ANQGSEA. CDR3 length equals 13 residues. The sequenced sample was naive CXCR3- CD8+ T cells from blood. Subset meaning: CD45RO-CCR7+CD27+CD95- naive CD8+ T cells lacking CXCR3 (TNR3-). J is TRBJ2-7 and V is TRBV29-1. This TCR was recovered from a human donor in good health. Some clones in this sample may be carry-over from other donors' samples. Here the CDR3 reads CSVEDQGSYEQYF.